These 26 T cell receptor beta chains were sequenced from one sample in a study of OX40 agonist ivuxolimab in advanced cancers. Sequencing was performed with immunoSEQ multiplex PCR; in TCRdb, only in-frame clones are kept and a portion is missing. Among 45,000 to 65,000 clones, approximately 80% were seen once, and the ten largest hold roughly 6.5%. The material was CD4+ or CD8+ T cells sorted from blood, obtained in a trial of the OX40 agonist ivuxolimab. The receptors were gathered from an adult with an advanced solid tumor such as melanoma, head and neck, liver or kidney cancer.

The chain carries TRBV5-6 and TRBJ2-1, with D possibly matching TRBD2 (5 bases). Trimming took off 4 bases at V and 9 bases at J, with 20 bases between the two ends. This CDR3 is built from 15 residues. Germline-derived CDR1 and CDR2 are SGHDT and YYEEEE. CDR3 bases: TGTGCCAGCAGCCTTCTCCGAAAGGACTTGGGTGAGCAGTTCTTC. It codes for CASSLLRKDLGEQFF. The full variable domain, with the rest looked up from reference TRBV5-6 and TRBJ2-1, is DAGVTQSPTHLIKTRGQQVTLRCSPKSGHDTVSWYQQALGQGPQFIFQYYEEEERQRGNFPDRFSGHQFPNYSSELNVNALLLGDSALYLCASSLLRKDLGEQFFGPGTRLTVL.

The genes are TRBV28 and TRBJ2-5; 12 nucleotides agree with TRBD2. CDR3 size: 16 residues. Losses at the gene ends were 4 bases for V and 4 bases for J; bases not matched to a gene: 7. Per germline, CDR1 MDHEN and CDR2 SYDVKM. The chain's CDR3 is CASSSLGLAGRETQYF. CDR3 DNA: TGTGCCAGCAGTTCCCTCGGACTAGCGGGACGAGAGACCCAGTACTTC.

Here the CDR3 reads CALRGPLSYNEQFF. The DNA of the CDR3 is TGTGCCCTCAGGGGTCCCCTCTCCTACAATGAGCAGTTCTTC. V and J are TRBV7-2 and TRBJ2-1, with D tentatively TRBD1 (6 bases). V was trimmed by 11 bases and J by 0 bases, leaving 14 bases between them. The CDR3 extends over 14 amino acids. The V gene's germline CDR1 is SGHTA and CDR2 FQGNSA.

The gene calls are TRBV6-1 and TRBJ2-1; TRBD2 agrees at 7 bases. Trimming cost V 6 bases and J 8 bases; bases outside gene matches: 13. CDR1 MNHNS and CDR2 SASEGT come from the germline V gene. The length of the CDR3 is 15 residues. The CDR3 bases are TGTGCCAGCAGACGGGGGGAGGGAGTCTTCTATGAGCAGTTCTTC. This gives the protein CASRRGEGVFYEQFF.

The rearrangement joins TRBV10-1 to TRBJ2-7; unclear D gene. The V end was cut by 6 bases, the J end by 3 bases, with 15 bases between. Germline assignment: CDR1 WNHNN and CDR2 SYGVQD (reference sequence). The CDR3 loop spans 14 amino acids. The CDR3, as DNA: TGCGCCAGCAGCAGCTCAGGTTCAGACTACGAGCAGTACTTC. It translates to CASSSSGSDYEQYF.

The rearrangement joins TRBV19 to TRBJ2-3; 9 bases line up with TRBD1. There are 16 residues in the CDR3. Trimming cost V 6 bases and J 2 bases; bases outside gene matches: 9. Germline CDR1 is LNHDA and CDR2 is SQIVND (reference sequence). CDR3 coding DNA: TGTGCCAGTAGCCTTCGGACAGGGGTTACCACAGATACGCAGTATTTT. It encodes CASSLRTGVTTDTQYF.

The chain links TRBV4-1 to TRBJ2-5; a weak D match, TRBD2 (6 bases). Trimming took off 1 base at V and 4 bases at J, with 10 bases between the two ends. Germline assignment: CDR1 MGHRA and CDR2 YSYEKL. CDR3 length: 14 amino acids. The chain's CDR3 is CASSQAVGGETQYF. CDR3 in DNA: TGCGCCAGCAGCCAAGCGGTGGGGGGAGAGACCCAGTACTTC.

CDR3 sequence: CASSLGSSGTQETQYF. DNA of the CDR3: TGTGCCAGCAGCTTAGGGAGTAGCGGCACACAAGAGACCCAGTACTTC. The chain carries TRBV7-7 and TRBJ2-5, with D possibly matching TRBD2 (6 bases). Per germline, CDR1 SSHAT and CDR2 FNYEAQ (reference sequence). Trimming stripped 1 base from V and 2 bases from J, with 14 bases between. The CDR3 loop spans 16 amino acids.

This clone appeared a single time. This sequence joins TRBV9 and TRBJ1-1; TRBD1 might be the D (5 bases). This CDR3 region has 14 residues. The V end lost 0 bases, the J end lost 0 bases, and 6 bases lay between the germline ends. The V gene's germline CDR1 is SGDLS and CDR2 YYNGEE. This CDR3 is CASSVVGVNTEAFF. The CDR3 bases are TGTGCCAGCAGCGTAGTAGGGGTGAACACTGAAGCTTTCTTT.

The chain carries TRBV5-1 and TRBJ2-3; 8 nucleotides line up with TRBD2. From germline, CDR1 is SGHRS and CDR2 YFSETQ. This CDR3 spans 15 amino acids. Unmatched junction bases numbered 7, after V lost 4 bases and J lost 3 bases. CDR3 in DNA: TGCGCCAGCAGCCCCGCGGGGGGCCCGACAGATACGCAGTATTTT. It yields the protein CASSPAGGPTDTQYF.

The chain couples TRBV19 to TRBJ1-4; D remains ambiguous. This CDR3 contains 14 residues. V was clipped by 6 bases and J by 3 bases, with 11 bases between them. Germline V lookup: CDR1 LNHDA, CDR2 SQIVND (reference sequence). CDR3 sequence: CASRPTAANEKLFF. The CDR3 nucleotides are TGTGCCAGTAGGCCTACCGCGGCTAATGAAAAACTGTTTTTT.

V and J are TRBV27 and TRBJ1-5; the D is unclear. V lost 3 bases and J lost 3, with 6 bases in between. This CDR3 has 13 amino acids. CDR1 and CDR2 from the germline V gene are MNHEY and SMNVEV (reference sequence). CDR3 in amino acids: CASSFTYNQPQHF. The CDR3 coding sequence is TGTGCCAGCAGTTTTACGTACAATCAGCCCCAGCATTTT.

The chain links TRBV18 to TRBJ2-2; D remains ambiguous. CDR1 and CDR2 (germline): KGHSH, LQKENI. The CDR3 loop spans 15 amino acids. Trimming shortened V by 3 bases and J by 5 bases, and 13 bases separated the two germline ends. This chain's CDR3 is CASSPRTMKTGELFF. The CDR3 DNA sequence: TGTGCCAGCTCACCGCGGACGATGAAGACCGGGGAGCTGTTTTTT.

In this sample, this clone turned up once. V is TRBV11-2 and J is TRBJ1-1, with 8 bases identical to TRBD1. This CDR3 has 14 residues. The V gene's germline CDR1 is SGHAT and CDR2 FQNNGV. After removal of 5 bases from V and 4 bases from J, the junction contained 6 bases not matched to a gene. CDR3 sequence: CASSQFTGGTEAFF. DNA for the CDR3: TGTGCCAGCAGCCAGTTTACAGGGGGCACTGAAGCTTTCTTT.

The chain recombines TRBV29-1 with TRBJ1-2, with D possibly matching TRBD1 (5 bases). Between the trimmed V and J ends, which lost 6 bases and 4 bases, there was a span of 15 bases. CDR1 and CDR2 from the germline V gene are SQVTM and ANQGSEA. This CDR3 has 13 amino acids. The CDR3 DNA is TGCAGCGTCCGGGACCCCCGGGGCTATGGCTACACCTTC. Translated: CSVRDPRGYGYTF.

The chain has TRBV19 and TRBJ1-6; 7 bases agree with TRBD1. There are 16 residues in the CDR3. V was clipped by 3 bases and J by 4 bases; unmatched bases: 6. Germline V gene sequence: CDR1 LNHDA, CDR2 SQIVND (reference sequence). Written as DNA, the CDR3 is TGTGCCAGTAGTATGGCGGGACAGACTTATAATTCACCCCTCCACTTT. It encodes CASSMAGQTYNSPLHF.

The genes are TRBV18 and TRBJ2-6; no clear D gene. From germline, CDR1 is KGHSH and CDR2 LQKENI. The germline V and J ends were trimmed by 1 base and 4 bases, with 11 bases remaining between them. The CDR3 runs to 16 residues. CDR3 nucleotides: TGTGCCAGCTCACCACGCGGAAATCTGGGGGCCAACGTCCTGACTTTC. Protein: CASSPRGNLGANVLTF.

By frequency in the sample, this clone is medium-sized. The rearrangement joins TRBV11-2 to TRBJ1-5, with D perhaps TRBD1 (6 bases). The CDR3 covers 13 residues. Trimming stripped 3 bases from V and 7 bases from J, with 10 bases between. The germline gives CDR1 SGHAT, CDR2 FQNNGV. The CDR3 nucleotides read TGTGCCAGCAGCTTGAACAGGGACCAGCCCCAGCATTTT. Encoded protein: CASSLNRDQPQHF.

CDR3 bases: TGTGCCAGCAGCACGTCCAGGGGCGGGGAGACCCAGTACTTC. Amino acids: CASSTSRGGETQYF. The chain joins TRBV7-2 to TRBJ2-5, with D possibly being TRBD1 (6 bases). The CDR3 sequence is 14 residues long. Germline V gene data show CDR1 as SGHTA and CDR2 as FQGNSA. Deletions cut 5 bases from V and 5 bases from J, with 15 bases between.

In this sample, this clone turned up a few times. The chain has TRBV5-1 and TRBJ2-7; D is possibly TRBD1 (6 bases). Trimming took off 4 bases at V and 2 bases at J, with 16 bases between the two ends. The germline gives CDR1 SGHRS, CDR2 YFSETQ. The CDR3 is 15 residues long. CDR3 coding DNA: TGCGCCAGCAGCCATGGCGAGGGGGAGACCTACGAGCAGTACTTC. Translated, it gives CASSHGEGETYEQYF.

The V and J genes are TRBV4-2 and TRBJ2-2; D perhaps matches TRBD2 (6 bases). The CDR3 consists of 15 residues. V was clipped by 3 bases and J by 6 bases, with 14 bases between them. Germline V gene sequence: CDR1 LGHNA, CDR2 YNFKEQ. As DNA, the CDR3 is TGTGCCAGCAGCCAGGGGGGAGGCAGGGCCGGGGAGCTGTTTTTT. This encodes CASSQGGGRAGELFF.

V is TRBV5-4 and J is TRBJ2-7; TRBD2 matches 7 bases. J lost 4 bases, V lost 0 bases, and 10 bases had no gene match. Germline V gene data show CDR1 as SGHNT and CDR2 as YYREEE (reference sequence). The CDR3 contains 16 residues. CDR3 sequence (DNA): TGTGCCAGCAGCTTGGGGGCGGGGGTCCTTCTTTACGAGCAGTACTTC. Translation: CASSLGAGVLLYEQYF.

The V call is TRBV6-5, the J call TRBJ1-1; D unclear. Germline CDR1 and CDR2: MNHEY and SVGAGI. This CDR3 has 14 amino acids. Deletions cut 6 bases from V and 1 base from J, with 12 bases between. The CDR3 here is CASRLRTTNTEAFF. DNA of the CDR3: TGTGCCAGCAGACTCAGGACTACGAACACTGAAGCTTTCTTT.

The chain combines TRBV5-1 with TRBJ1-6, with 8 nucleotides matching TRBD1. CDR1 and CDR2 from the germline V gene are SGHRS and YFSETQ. V trimming: 2 bases; J trimming: 7 bases; junction bases outside the gene matches: 17. This CDR3 region has 19 residues. The CDR3 nucleotides are TGCGCCAGCAGCTTTCTAGGACAGGGTGACCCGACCATCAATTCACCCCTCCACTTT. This translates into CASSFLGQGDPTINSPLHF.

The rearrangement uses TRBV9 and TRBJ2-3; TRBD1 or TRBD2 may be the D gene (6 bases each). CDR1 is SGDLS and CDR2 is YYNGEE in the germline V gene. V lost 4 bases to trimming and J lost 5 bases, with 14 bases between them. The CDR3 contains 14 residues. CDR3 amino acids: CASSLRGVGDTQYF. The CDR3 DNA is TGTGCCAGCAGCTTGAGGGGGGTTGGAGATACGCAGTATTTT.

The CDR3 loop reads CASSSYRSTDTQYF. The CDR3 DNA sequence: TGTGCCAGCAGTTCCTACAGGAGCACAGATACGCAGTATTTT. V usage is TRBV27 and J usage is TRBJ2-3; the D gene is possibly TRBD1 (5 bases). Germline assignment: CDR1 MNHEY and CDR2 SMNVEV (reference sequence). This CDR3 is built from 14 residues. V dropped 4 bases and J dropped 0 bases, with 8 bases sitting between them.